The text below deals with one TCR beta chain. What it binds is not known. The study ran its PCR with 60 Vbeta and 13 Jbeta primers. The method was immunoSEQ multiplex PCR; TCRdb's version includes in-frame clones alone and lacks a portion of them. The sample shows fewer than 200,000 clones, 81% of them seen only once. These data come from a study of cytomegalovirus exposure and HLA in healthy donors. Study-level points and caveats: For TCR beta chains, V- and J-gene trimming was later linked to a missense DCLRE1C variant. Presence/absence analyses assumed roughly uniform sequencing depth across donors. What was likely a sequencing artifact was a cluster of highly shared sequence variants.

Germline V lookup: CDR1 SGHRS, CDR2 YFSETQ. V lost 0 bases and J lost 6; bases outside the gene matches: 6. The CDR3 runs 16 residues. V and J are TRBV5-1 and TRBJ2-1; 10 positions match TRBD2. This TCR came from a woman aged 45-65 years in good health and CMV-seronegative. Source material: PBMCs. The CDR3 DNA reads TGCGCCAGCAGCTTGGGAGGGACTAGCGTCTCCAATGAGCAGTTCTTC. Amino acids: CASSLGGTSVSNEQFF.